This T cell receptor (beta chain) was found in a study of beta chain features in type 1 diabetes. CDR3 length: 16 residues. Germline CDR1 and CDR2: LGHNA and YSLEER. The V segment lost 3 bases and the J segment 5 bases; nucleotides outside the gene matches: 4. cDNA synthesis used the whole RNA isolate, giving expressed TCRB sequences. Here immunoSEQ multiplex PCR was the method, and the copy in TCRdb shows in-frame clones only, minus some. The profile shows 390,000 or so clones, about 15% of them singletons. This TCR was sampled from a man under 40 in good health. The chain recombines TRBV4-3 with TRBJ2-3, with 14 bases identical to TRBD2. Material: naive CD4+ T cells from blood. CDR3 sequence reads: CASSQGTSGGGDTQYF. CDR3 nucleotides: TGCGCCAGCAGCCAGGGGACTAGCGGGGGAGGAGATACGCAGTATTTT.